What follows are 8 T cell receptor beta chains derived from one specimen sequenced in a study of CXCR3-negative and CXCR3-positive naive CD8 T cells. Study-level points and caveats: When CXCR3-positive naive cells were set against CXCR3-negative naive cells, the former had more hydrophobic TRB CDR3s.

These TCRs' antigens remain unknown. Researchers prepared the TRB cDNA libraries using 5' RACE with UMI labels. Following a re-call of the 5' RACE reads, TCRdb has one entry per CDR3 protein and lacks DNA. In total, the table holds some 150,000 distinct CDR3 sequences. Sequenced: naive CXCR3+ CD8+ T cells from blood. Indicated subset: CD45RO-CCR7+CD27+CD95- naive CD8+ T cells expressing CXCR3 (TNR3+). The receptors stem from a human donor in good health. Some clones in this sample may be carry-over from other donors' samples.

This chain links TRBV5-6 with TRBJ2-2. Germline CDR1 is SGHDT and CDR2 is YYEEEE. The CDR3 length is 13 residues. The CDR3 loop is CASSLAESGELFF.

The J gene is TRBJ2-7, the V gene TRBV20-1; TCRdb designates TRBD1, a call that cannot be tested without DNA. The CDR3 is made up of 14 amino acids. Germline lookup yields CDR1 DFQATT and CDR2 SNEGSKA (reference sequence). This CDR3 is CSARRDRGPYEQYF.

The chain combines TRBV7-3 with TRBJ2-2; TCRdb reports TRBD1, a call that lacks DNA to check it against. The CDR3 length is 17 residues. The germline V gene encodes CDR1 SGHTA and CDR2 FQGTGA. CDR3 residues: CASSFGIGTDTTGELFF. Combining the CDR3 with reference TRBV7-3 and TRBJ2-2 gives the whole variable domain GAGVSQTPSNKVTEKGKYVELRCDPISGHTALYWYRQSLGQGPEFLIYFQGTGAADDSGLPNDRFFAVRPEGSVSTLKIQRTERGDSAVYLCASSFGIGTDTTGELFFGEGSRLTVL.

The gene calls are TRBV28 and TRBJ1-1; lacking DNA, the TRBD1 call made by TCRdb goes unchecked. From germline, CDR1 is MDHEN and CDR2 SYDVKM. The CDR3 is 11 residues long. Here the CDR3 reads CASRQDSKAFF.

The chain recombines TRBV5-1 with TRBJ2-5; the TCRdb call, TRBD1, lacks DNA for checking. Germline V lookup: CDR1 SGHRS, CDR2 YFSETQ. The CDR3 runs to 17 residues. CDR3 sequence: CASSLGTAPTWQETQYF.

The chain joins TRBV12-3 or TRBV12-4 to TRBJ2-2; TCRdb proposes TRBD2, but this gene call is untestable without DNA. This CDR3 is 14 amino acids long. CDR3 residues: CASRPRTSAGELFF.

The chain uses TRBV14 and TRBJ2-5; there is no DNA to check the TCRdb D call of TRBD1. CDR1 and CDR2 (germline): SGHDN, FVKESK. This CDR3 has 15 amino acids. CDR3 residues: CASSLRETKGETQYF.

This chain's CDR3 is CATEVPPNYGYTF. The V and J genes are TRBV2 and TRBJ1-2; with no DNA, the TCRdb D assignment of TRBD1 cannot be verified. Looked up from germline, CDR1 is SNHLY and CDR2 is FYNNEI. This CDR3 spans 13 amino acids.